This T cell receptor (beta chain) was sequenced for a study of CD8+ T cells in alopecia areata. Study at large: Tofacitinib continued for 6 to 18 months and was then withheld for 6 months.

In each case, RNA was isolated and then reverse transcribed into cDNA as the sequencing template. Here immunoSEQ multiplex PCR was the method, and the copy in TCRdb shows in-frame clones only, minus some. The data contain under 150,000 clones, around 82% of them seen just once; the ten biggest clones take up just under 25%. Overall study results and limits: Against the mouse data, patients shared TCRs less clearly, possibly for HLA reasons.

V was clipped by 2 bases and J by 7 bases, with 7 bases between them. CDR3 length: 12 amino acids. Germline V CDR1 and CDR2: SGHDT, YYEEEE. Of note for this clone: The antigen is undetermined.

Treatment in this sample: oral pan-JAK inhibitor, 5-10 mg twice daily. The sorting of PBMCs gave CD4+ and CD8+ T cells. The sequence derives from a human donor with alopecia areata. The rearrangement joins TRBV5-6 to TRBJ2-1; D gene uncertain. Sample: CD8+ T cells sorted from blood, taken at week 4, from a patient treated with tofacitinib. CDR3 sequence reads: CASSFLGNEQFF. The CDR3 DNA reads as TGTGCCAGCAGCTTCCTAGGGAATGAGCAGTTCTTC.